These T cell receptor beta chains were read from a single sample in a study of blood T cell repertoires in COVID-19. The assay was immunoSEQ multiplex PCR, and TCRdb's table has in-frame clones only and misses some. The table has some 93,000 clones, approximately 82% seen once. The sample taken for sequencing was peripheral blood. The receptor source for this set is a man between 65 and 85 years old with acute or convalescent COVID-19. The CDR3 runs from the conserved cysteine through the conserved F or W. D genes are given only for firm matches. Expanded clones get a size class; other rows say once, few or many, or leave the size out.

>TRBJ2-2|TRBV9|-|-
CASESRGADTGELFF
TGTGCCAGCGAATCCCGGGGGGCGGACACCGGGGAGCTGTTTTTT
>TRBJ2-1|TRBV9|TRBD2|-
CASSFSGSSYNEQFF
TGTGCCAGCAGCTTTAGCGGGAGCTCCTACAATGAGCAGTTCTTC
>TRBJ2-5|TRBV2|TRBD1|-
CASIESLAKTGLAETQYF
TGTGCCAGCATAGAGTCCCTGGCAAAGACAGGGTTGGCAGAGACCCAGTACTTC
>TRBJ1-5|TRBV19|-|-
CASSSDDSHNQPQHF
TGTGCCAGTAGTAGCGACGACAGTCACAATCAGCCCCAGCATTTT
>TRBJ1-6|TRBV30|-|-
CAWSVPGNSPLHF
TGTGCCTGGAGTGTACCGGGTAATTCACCCCTCCACTTT
>TRBJ1-4|TRBV2|-|-
CASSDGLNEKLFF
TGTGCCAGCAGTGACGGTCTAAATGAAAAACTGTTTTTT
>TRBJ1-1|TRBV12-3/TRBV12-4|-|-
CASSWETGFEAFF
TGTGCCAGCAGTTGGGAAACAGGCTTTGAAGCTTTCTTT
>TRBJ1-5|TRBV30|-|-
CAWSVNQGGQPQHF
TGTGCCTGGAGTGTAAACCAGGGTGGACAGCCCCAGCATTTT
>TRBJ2-2|TRBV5-6|TRBD1|-
CASSLGDRATGELFF
TGTGCCAGCAGCTTGGGGGACAGGGCCACCGGGGAGCTGTTTTTT
>TRBJ2-7|TRBV6-5|TRBD2|-
CASSYSLAGVNEQYF
TGTGCCAGCAGTTACTCACTAGCGGGAGTCAACGAGCAGTACTTC
>TRBJ1-1|TRBV10-2|-|-
CASTQGGFSRINTEAFF
TGCGCCAGCACCCAAGGGGGATTTTCCCGTATTAACACTGAAGCTTTCTTT
>TRBJ1-1|TRBV9|TRBD1|-
CASSPQDRVFAEAFF
TGTGCCAGCAGCCCACAGGACAGGGTCTTCGCTGAAGCTTTCTTT
>TRBJ2-5|TRBV7-8|TRBD1|-
CASSLIPTGEGRGKTQYF
TGTGCCAGCAGTTTGATACCAACCGGGGAAGGCAGGGGGAAGACCCAGTACTTC
>TRBJ1-4|TRBV28|TRBD1|-
CASSFLDRDNEKLFF
TGTGCCAGCAGTTTCCTGGACAGGGATAATGAAAAACTGTTTTTT
>TRBJ2-1|TRBV11-2|TRBD2|-
CASSKLNSGYSYNEQFF
TGTGCCAGCAGCAAACTTAATAGCGGGTACTCCTACAATGAGCAGTTCTTC
>TRBJ1-5|TRBV5-8|-|few
CASSWRVGANQPQHF
TGTGCCAGCAGCTGGCGTGTTGGGGCTAATCAGCCCCAGCATTTT